Below are 10 T cell receptor beta chains sequenced from a single sample in a study of long-term antiretroviral therapy in people with HIV. It was version v3.0 of the immunoSEQ assay that was run at survey level. Some clones are missing from TCRdb's copy, which holds only in-frame ones; the method was immunoSEQ multiplex PCR. The sample includes about 23,000 clones, about four fifths of them seen just once. Source: unsorted PBMCs, taken 0.3 years after starting antiretroviral therapy. Every receptor here comes from a man aged 50-60 years with HIV.

The chain uses TRBV10-1 and TRBJ2-7, with 8 bases that match TRBD1. Trimming took 2 bases from V and 7 from J; bases not matched to a gene: 4. This CDR3 is built from 13 residues. Germline V gives CDR1 WNHNN, CDR2 SYGVQD (reference sequence). CDR3: CASSEGTGREQYF. CDR3 bases: TGCGCCAGCAGTGAGGGGACAGGAAGAGAGCAGTACTTC.

The rearrangement joins TRBV11-2 to TRBJ1-1; D ambiguous. Germline CDR1 and CDR2: SGHAT and FQNNGV. This CDR3 has 12 amino acids. Trimming pared 3 bases from V and 3 bases from J, leaving 5 bases between. Here the CDR3 reads CASSLRYTEAFF. The CDR3 DNA sequence: TGTGCCAGCAGCTTGAGATACACTGAAGCTTTCTTT.

The chain joins TRBV6-1 to TRBJ1-1; no clear D. Germline CDR1 reads MNHNS; CDR2 reads SASEGT. V lost 2 bases and J lost 0, with 10 bases in between. CDR3 length equals 15 residues. CDR3 protein: CASSEYEEVNTEAFF. DNA of the CDR3: TGTGCCAGCAGTGAATACGAGGAAGTGAACACTGAAGCTTTCTTT.

This rearrangement joins TRBV7-9 to TRBJ2-3, with no clear D. V dropped 4 bases and J dropped 6 bases, with 11 bases sitting between them. The CDR3 is 13 residues long. Germline V gene data show CDR1 as SEHNR and CDR2 as FQNEAQ (reference sequence). CDR3 DNA: TGTGCCAGCAGCTCCTACAGTGTGGATACGCAGTATTTT. Protein: CASSSYSVDTQYF.

A single count supports this clone. The V and J genes are TRBV7-2 and TRBJ1-3, with 8 bases that match TRBD1. J lost 4 bases, V lost 4 bases, and 9 bases had no gene match. The germline V gene encodes CDR1 SGHTA and CDR2 FQGNSA. CDR3 length: 16 amino acids. DNA for the CDR3: TGTGCCAGCAGCTCCAGGGGGCGTTTCGGCGGAAACACCATATATTTT. Its protein product is CASSSRGRFGGNTIYF. The whole variable domain, remainder taken from reference TRBV7-2 and TRBJ1-3, is GAGVSQSPSNKVTEKGKDVELRCDPISGHTALYWYRQSLGQGLEFLIYFQGNSAPDKSGLPSDRFSAERTGGSVSTLTIQRTQQEDSAVYLCASSSRGRFGGNTIYFGEGSWLTVV.

This rearrangement joins TRBV7-8 to TRBJ1-5; D unresolved. Trimming removed 3 bases from V and 9 bases from J, with 12 bases in between. The CDR3 has 13 amino acids. Germline-derived CDR1 and CDR2 are SGHVS and FQNEAQ. The CDR3 nucleotides are TGTGCCAGCAGCTTTGCCGGATCCGGGCCCCAGCATTTT. Translation: CASSFAGSGPQHF.

The chain combines TRBV28 with TRBJ2-5; TRBD1 might be the D (8 bases). Germline V CDR1 and CDR2: MDHEN, SYDVKM. The CDR3 is 16 amino acids. V dropped 10 bases and J dropped 0 bases, with 21 bases sitting between them. Written as DNA, the CDR3 is TGTGCCACCGCAGGGGGCTGGCGGGAGTACCAAGAGACCCAGTACTTC. This encodes CATAGGWREYQETQYF. The full variable domain, in which reference TRBV28 and TRBJ2-5 provide the parts outside the CDR3, is DVKVTQSSRYLVKRTGEKVFLECVQDMDHENMFWYRQDPGLGLRLIYFSYDVKMKEKGDIPEGYSVSREKKERFSLILESASTNQTSMYLCATAGGWREYQETQYFGPGTRLLVL.

CDR3 DNA: TGTGCCAGCAGCTTAATGGGAGTGAGCCGCGGGCAGTTCTTC. Its protein is CASSLMGVSRGQFF. The chain couples TRBV11-2 to TRBJ2-1; a weak D match, TRBD2 (5 bases). V lost 2 bases and J lost 12, with 17 bases in between. The CDR3 contains 14 residues. CDR1 SGHAT and CDR2 FQNNGV come from the germline V gene.

V usage is TRBV11-3 and J usage is TRBJ1-1; D unresolved. Germline V CDR1 and CDR2: SGHNT, YENEEA. The V end lost 0 bases, the J end lost 3 bases, and 11 bases lay between the germline ends. The CDR3 is 15 residues long. Here the CDR3 reads CASSLEGLGHTEAFF. The CDR3 DNA is TGTGCCAGCAGCTTAGAGGGGTTAGGGCACACTGAAGCTTTCTTT. The full variable domain, with the rest looked up from reference TRBV11-3 and TRBJ1-1, is EAGVVQSPRYKIIEKKQPVAFWCNPISGHNTLYWYLQNLGQGPELLIRYENEEAVDDSQLPKDRFSAERLKGVDSTLKIQPAELGDSAVYLCASSLEGLGHTEAFFGQGTRLTVV.

Only a few counts were recorded for this clone. V and J are TRBV30 and TRBJ1-5; D remains ambiguous. The CDR3 totals 13 residues. V was trimmed by 0 bases and J by 5 bases, leaving 8 bases between them. Germline V lookup: CDR1 GTSNPN, CDR2 SVGIG (reference sequence). The CDR3 DNA reads TGTGCCTGGAGTGTAGCCGGTTATCAGCCCCAGCATTTT. Protein product: CAWSVAGYQPQHF.